Below, 15 T cell receptor beta chains from the same sample are listed, as sequenced in a study of blood T cell repertoires in COVID-19. Repertoires were generated with immunoSEQ multiplex PCR, while TCRdb's copy carries only in-frame clones and drops some. The profile shows some 260,000 clones, roughly 80% of them singletons. The source material was PBMCs or T cells enriched from blood (not recorded which). The receptors derive from a man aged 30-40 years with acute COVID-19.

The sample holds one count of this clone. This chain joins TRBV27 and TRBJ1-2; 8 nucleotides line up with TRBD1. The CDR3 runs 15 residues. Germline values: CDR1 MNHEY, CDR2 SMNVEV (reference sequence). V trimming: 4 bases; J trimming: 6 bases; junction bases outside the gene matches: 10. CDR3 amino acids: CASSSRQGSNNGYTF. CDR3 nucleotides: TGTGCCAGCAGTTCCCGACAGGGGAGTAATAATGGCTACACCTTC.

V gene TRBV28 combines with J gene TRBJ1-4; the D gene is possibly TRBD1 (6 bases). The CDR3 contains 14 residues. Germline V gene sequence: CDR1 MDHEN, CDR2 SYDVKM. Between the trimmed V and J ends, which lost 5 bases and 8 bases, there was a span of 15 bases. The CDR3 coding sequence is TGTGCCAGCAGTCGGAAGGGGGTAAAGGAAAAACTGTTTTTT. Its protein product is CASSRKGVKEKLFF.

The chain has TRBV4-2 and TRBJ2-1, with 8 bases fitting TRBD1. The germline CDR1 and CDR2 sequences are LGHNA and YNFKEQ. The CDR3 length is 15 residues. The V segment lost 1 base and the J segment 6 bases; nucleotides outside the gene matches: 5. The CDR3 reads CASSQAGGNFNEQFF. CDR3 in DNA: TGTGCCAGCAGCCAAGCAGGGGGCAATTTCAATGAGCAGTTCTTC.

Comments on this clone: One end of the junction varies from germline; a read error may be responsible. The rearrangement joins TRBV5-1 to TRBJ2-6; a weak D match, TRBD2 (5 bases). The CDR3 spans 18 residues. From germline, CDR1 is SGHRS and CDR2 YFSETQ. CDR3 amino acids: CASSLKEASGRGANVLTF. The CDR3, as DNA: TGTGCCAGCAGCCTTAAGGAGGCGTCGGGCCGTGGGGCCAACGTCCTGACTTTC.

With regard to this clone: The identical CDR3 is also encoded by other nucleotide sequences in the sample. This chain links TRBV28 with TRBJ1-4; 7 bases are shared with TRBD1. This CDR3 is 14 amino acids long. Losses at the gene ends were 5 bases for V and 4 bases for J; bases not matched to a gene: 4. The germline CDR1 and CDR2 sequences are MDHEN and SYDVKM. CDR3 sequence: CASSRQGYNEKLFF. CDR3 nucleotides: TGTGCCAGCAGTCGACAGGGTTATAATGAAAAACTGTTTTTT.

This clone appeared many times. CDR3 sequence reads: CASSFGGLGKLFF. For the CDR3, the DNA is TGTGCCAGCAGTTTCGGGGGTTTGGGTAAACTGTTTTTT. The chain carries TRBV28 and TRBJ1-4, with a tentative D call TRBD1 (5 bases). The CDR3 consists of 13 residues. Trimming left V 3 bases short and J 11 bases short, with 13 bases between. Germline CDR1 and CDR2: MDHEN and SYDVKM.

The V call is TRBV14, the J call TRBJ2-1, with D perhaps matching TRBD1 (6 bases). V was shortened by 0 bases and J by 8 bases, with 11 bases between the two germline ends. The CDR3 runs 14 residues. Germline V CDR1 and CDR2: SGHDN, FVKESK. In DNA, the CDR3 is TGTGCCAGCAGCCAAGAACAGGGAGAGCATGAGCAGTTCTTC. It specifies CASSQEQGEHEQFF.

V usage is TRBV24-1 and J usage is TRBJ1-2; D gene uncertain. Trimming took 9 bases from V and 3 from J, leaving 7 bases between them. The CDR3 runs to 11 residues. CDR1 KGHDR and CDR2 SFDVKD come from the germline V gene. DNA of the CDR3: TGTGCCACCCAAGCCGACTATGGCTACACCTTC. It is translated as CATQADYGYTF.

This sequence joins TRBV11-2 and TRBJ2-2, with 12 bases matching TRBD2. Germline V gene lookup returns CDR1 SGHAT and CDR2 FQNNGV. This CDR3 region has 17 residues. V lost 5 bases, J lost 4 bases, and 8 bases stayed unmatched. The CDR3 DNA follows: TGTGCCAGCAGCCCGACTAGCGGGAGTACTGGCACCGGGGAGCTGTTTTTT. It encodes CASSPTSGSTGTGELFF.

This chain links TRBV27 with TRBJ2-3; D gene uncertain. The CDR3 length is 13 residues. Germline lookup yields CDR1 MNHEY and CDR2 SMNVEV (reference sequence). Deletions cut 3 bases from V and 1 base from J, with 5 bases between. The CDR3, as DNA: TGTGCCAGCAGTTTGGCCGGCACAGATACGCAGTATTTT. Residues: CASSLAGTDTQYF.

The genes are TRBV24-1 and TRBJ2-4, with TRBD1 matching 9 bases. The CDR3 is made up of 15 amino acids. V lost 3 bases, J lost 4 bases, and 3 bases stayed unmatched. CDR1 is KGHDR and CDR2 is SFDVKD in the germline V gene. Here the CDR3 reads CATSDPGQGKNIQYF. The CDR3 DNA sequence: TGTGCCACCAGTGATCCCGGACAGGGGAAAAACATTCAGTACTTC.

V usage is TRBV12-5 and J usage is TRBJ1-1; the D is unclear. Between the trimmed V and J ends, which lost 1 base and 2 bases, there was a span of 5 bases. Germline loops: CDR1 LGHNT, CDR2 FRNRAP. This CDR3 has 13 amino acids. CDR3 coding DNA: TGTGCTAGTGGTTTGGCGGTTAACACTGAAGCTTTCTTT. Its protein product is CASGLAVNTEAFF.

The table lists this clone with a count of one. The rearrangement uses TRBV11-2 and TRBJ2-1; D may be TRBD2 (6 bases). There are 17 residues in the CDR3. CDR1 and CDR2 (germline): SGHAT, FQNNGV. V lost 0 bases and J lost 0, with 12 bases in between. This CDR3 is CASSLDYSGSSYNEQFF. The CDR3 bases are TGTGCCAGCAGCTTAGATTATAGCGGCAGCTCCTACAATGAGCAGTTCTTC.

The chain is built from TRBV6-5 and TRBJ2-5; D might be TRBD1 (5 bases). The CDR3 has 14 residues. The germline V gene encodes CDR1 MNHEY and CDR2 SVGAGI. The CDR3 region has the DNA TGTGCGACCACGGCTGGGGCAGCTCAAGAGACCCAGTACTTC. It is translated as CATTAGAAQETQYF.

The chain employs TRBV7-3 and TRBJ2-2, with 14 bases aligning to TRBD2. The CDR3 is 19 amino acids. The V and J ends lost 5 bases and 0 bases, in that order; junction bases with no gene match: 8. The V gene's germline CDR1 is SGHTA and CDR2 FQGTGA. The CDR3 protein is CASSRPGLAGGTNTGELFF. In DNA, the CDR3 is TGTGCCAGCAGCCGCCCCGGACTAGCGGGAGGAACGAACACCGGGGAGCTGTTTTTT.